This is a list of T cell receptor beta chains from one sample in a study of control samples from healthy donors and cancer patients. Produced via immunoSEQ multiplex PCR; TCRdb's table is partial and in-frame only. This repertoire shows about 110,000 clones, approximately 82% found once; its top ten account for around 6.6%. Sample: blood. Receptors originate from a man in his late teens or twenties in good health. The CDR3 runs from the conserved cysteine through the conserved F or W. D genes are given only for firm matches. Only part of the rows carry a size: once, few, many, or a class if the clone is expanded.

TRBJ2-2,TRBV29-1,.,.,TGCAGCGTTCGGGCCCCGAACACCGGGGAGCTGTTTTTT,CSVRAPNTGELFF
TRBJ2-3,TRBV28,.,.,TGTGCCAGCAATTACCGACAGGAGGCCCACGGAGCGCAGTATTTT,CASNYRQEAHGAQYF
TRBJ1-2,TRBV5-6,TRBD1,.,TGTGCCAGCAGCGACAGGGGTGGAGGCTACACCTTC,CASSDRGGGYTF
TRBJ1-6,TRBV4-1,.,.,TGCGCCAGCAGCCAGGATCCGGACGGGAGCGACGGTTCACCCCTCCACTTT,CASSQDPDGSDGSPLHF
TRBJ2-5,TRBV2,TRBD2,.,TGTGCCAGCAGTGAGGGACTAGCGGGACAAGAGACCCAGTACTTC,CASSEGLAGQETQYF
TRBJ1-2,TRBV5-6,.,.,TGTGCCAGCAGCTTGAACGGCAGATTGAACACCTTC,CASSLNGRLNTF
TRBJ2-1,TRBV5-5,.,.,TGTGCCAGCAGCTTGGGAGGGGATGAGCAGTTCTTC,CASSLGGDEQFF
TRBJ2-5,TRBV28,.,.,TGTGCCAGCGGATGGGGGGAGAGAGGTTGGCTTTTGGAGACCCAGTACTTC,CASGWGERGWLLETQYF
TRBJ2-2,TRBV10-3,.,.,TGTGCCATCAGTCCCACAGGGTCCGGGGAGCTGTTTTTT,CAISPTGSGELFF
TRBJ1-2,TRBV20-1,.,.,TGCAGTGCTAGTGGCGGAACCTATGGCTACACCTTC,CSASGGTYGYTF
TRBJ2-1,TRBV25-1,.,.,TGTGCCAGCAGTGAAAAGGACGTCAGGGCCTACAATGAGCAGTTCTTC,CASSEKDVRAYNEQFF
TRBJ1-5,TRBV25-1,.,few,TGTGCCAGCAGTGATGGGGCGAAAGGCAATCAGCCCCAGCATTTT,CASSDGAKGNQPQHF
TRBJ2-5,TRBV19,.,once,TGTGCCAGTAGTATACCAGGGAGGGAGACCCAGTACTTC,CASSIPGRETQYF
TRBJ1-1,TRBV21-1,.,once,TGTGCCAGCAGCAAAGAATGGCAGGGATCTGAGGTCACTGAAGCTTTCTTT,CASSKEWQGSEVTEAFF
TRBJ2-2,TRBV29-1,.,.,TGCAGCGTTGAAAGTACACCGAACACCGGGGAGCTGTTTTTT,CSVESTPNTGELFF
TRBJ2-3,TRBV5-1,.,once,TGCGCCAGCAGCCCTGGACCCAGCACAGATACGCAGTATTTT,CASSPGPSTDTQYF
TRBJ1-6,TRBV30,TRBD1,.,TGTGCCTGGAGGATCACAGGGGTGGGCTATAATTCACCCCTCCACTTT,CAWRITGVGYNSPLHF
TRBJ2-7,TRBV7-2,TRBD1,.,TGTGCCAGCAGCTTAACTGGGCAGGGGGCGCGCGAGCAGTACTTC,CASSLTGQGAREQYF
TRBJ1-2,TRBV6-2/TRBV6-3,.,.,TGTGCCAGCAGTTACTCAGGTCGCCAAACGAGTGGCTACACCTTC,CASSYSGRQTSGYTF
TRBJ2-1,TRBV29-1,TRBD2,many,TGCAGCCACCGGACTAGCGGGGGACCAACCTACAATGAGCAGTTCTTC,CSHRTSGGPTYNEQFF
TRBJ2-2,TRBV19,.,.,TGTGCCAGTAGTATCGGGCAGGGGCTCGGCCGACGGAACACCGGGGAGCTGTTTTTT,CASSIGQGLGRRNTGELFF
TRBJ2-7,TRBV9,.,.,TGTGCCAGCAGCGCGAGGGACCTGAGCTCCTACGAGCAGTACTTC,CASSARDLSSYEQYF
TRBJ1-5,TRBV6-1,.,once,TGTGCCAGCAGTGAAATTGGGGTAACGGGGCGAGTCGGACAGCCCCAGCATTTT,CASSEIGVTGRVGQPQHF
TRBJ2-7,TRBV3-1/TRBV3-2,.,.,TGTGCCAGCAGCCAAGACTACGAGCAGTACTTC,CASSQDYEQYF
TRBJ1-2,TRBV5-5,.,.,TGTGCCAGCAGCCTCCGACAGGAATTTAACTATGGCTACACCTTC,CASSLRQEFNYGYTF
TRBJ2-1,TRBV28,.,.,TGTGCCAGCAGTTTTGACTCGGCCTACAATGAGCAGTTCTTC,CASSFDSAYNEQFF
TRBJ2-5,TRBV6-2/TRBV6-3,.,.,TGTGCCAGCAGTGCCCGGGACCAGAGTCACGAGACCCAGTACTTC,CASSARDQSHETQYF
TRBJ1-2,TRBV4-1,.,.,TGCGCCAGCAGCCAAGTCGGTGACTCTAACTATGGCTACACCTTC,CASSQVGDSNYGYTF
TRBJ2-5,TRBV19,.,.,TGTGCCAGTACTTTAAGTCGGCGGGAAGAGACCCAGTACTTC,CASTLSRREETQYF
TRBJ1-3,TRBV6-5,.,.,TGTGCCAGCAGTTTCTCGAGAGAGGGAAACACCATATATTTT,CASSFSREGNTIYF
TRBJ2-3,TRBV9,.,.,TGTGCCAGCAGCGTCCTCAGGGGTTCGTATACAGATACGCAGTATTTT,CASSVLRGSYTDTQYF
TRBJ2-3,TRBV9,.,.,TGTGCCAGCAAACTCGACGGCAGCACAGATACGCAGTATTTT,CASKLDGSTDTQYF
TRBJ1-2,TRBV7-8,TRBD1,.,TGTGCCAGCAGCGCCCTACAGGGGACAGGTGGCTACACCTTC,CASSALQGTGGYTF
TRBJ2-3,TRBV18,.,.,TGTGCCAGCTCAAATCCCCTAGAGTACACAGATACGCAGTATTTT,CASSNPLEYTDTQYF
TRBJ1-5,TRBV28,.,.,TGTGCCAGCAGTTTACTCCAGGGTTATAGCAATCAGCCCCAGCATTTT,CASSLLQGYSNQPQHF
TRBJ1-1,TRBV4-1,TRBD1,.,TGCGCCAGCAGCCAAGTGGGACAGGGGTGGACTGAAGCTTTCTTT,CASSQVGQGWTEAFF
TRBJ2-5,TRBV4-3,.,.,TGCGCCAGCAGCCAAGATCTCCAGGCCGGAGGGGAGACCCAGTACTTC,CASSQDLQAGGETQYF
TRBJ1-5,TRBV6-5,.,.,TGTGCCAGCAGCCTACAGGGTAATAGCAATCAGCCCCAGCATTTT,CASSLQGNSNQPQHF
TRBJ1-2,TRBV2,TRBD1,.,TGTGCCAGCAGCCCCCAGTGGGGGACAGACTTTCTCTATGGCTACACCTTC,CASSPQWGTDFLYGYTF
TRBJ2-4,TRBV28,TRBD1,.,TGTGCCAGCAGGCTGGGACAGGGGGCCTTCAAAAACATTCAGTACTTC,CASRLGQGAFKNIQYF
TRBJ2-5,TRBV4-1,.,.,TGCGCCAGCAGCCCTACTAGCCGTCAAGAGACCCAGTACTTC,CASSPTSRQETQYF
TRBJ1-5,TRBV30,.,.,TGTGCCTGGAGTGTAAACAATCAGCCCCAGCATTTT,CAWSVNNQPQHF
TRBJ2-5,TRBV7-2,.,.,TGTGCCAGCAGCTCTACAGAGGTAGAGACCCAGTACTTC,CASSSTEVETQYF
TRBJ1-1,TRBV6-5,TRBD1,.,TGTGCCAGCAGCAGACAGGGTGAAGCTTTCTTT,CASSRQGEAFF
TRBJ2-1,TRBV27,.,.,TGTGCCAGCAGCGTAAGGGTTGCGGGGTCTACTTACAATGAGCAGTTCTTC,CASSVRVAGSTYNEQFF
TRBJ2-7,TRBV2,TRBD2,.,TGTGCCAGCAGTGATCCGTCTAGCGGGGGGTACGAGCAGTACTTC,CASSDPSSGGYEQYF
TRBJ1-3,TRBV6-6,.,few,TGTGCCAGCAGTTTAGGGACTGAAGGAAACACCATATATTTT,CASSLGTEGNTIYF
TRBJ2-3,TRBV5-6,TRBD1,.,TGTGCCAGCAGCCTTAGGACAGGTTTCATTAGCACAGATACGCAGTATTTT,CASSLRTGFISTDTQYF